The clone carrying this TCR beta chain was observed many times. Its target is not known. TCRdb recomputed calls from the 5' RACE reads with MiXCR, one row per CDR3 protein. The sample consists of 310,000 or so distinct CDR3 sequences, around 4% of them appearing once. The sample is drawn from a study of T cells after yellow fever vaccination. Overall study: SMART-Seq v4 Ultra Low Input prepared the low-cell-number fractions. Notes on the study in general: The study noted that FACS-sorted repertoires could contain abundant clonotypes contaminating from the bulk population. Reappearance after the booster was observed for most primary-vaccination clones (roughly 96% CD4, almost 90% CD8). CD4 and CD8 compartments shared a small share of clonotypes, likely from convergent recombination.

Germline CDR1 LGHNA, CDR2 YSLEER. CDR3 length equals 15 residues. With 1 base removed from V and 5 bases from J, the gap between germline ends came to 14 bases. Sequencing was performed on PBMCs, taken on the day of the yellow fever booster vaccination. The J gene is TRBJ2-5, the V gene TRBV4-3; weak D call: TRBD1 (6 bases). The source is a man aged 18 to 30 who received the YFV17D yellow fever vaccine. The CDR3 reads CASSQGTGSGETQYF. CDR3 DNA sequence: TGCGCCAGCAGCCAAGGCACAGGGTCCGGGGAGACCCAGTACTTC.